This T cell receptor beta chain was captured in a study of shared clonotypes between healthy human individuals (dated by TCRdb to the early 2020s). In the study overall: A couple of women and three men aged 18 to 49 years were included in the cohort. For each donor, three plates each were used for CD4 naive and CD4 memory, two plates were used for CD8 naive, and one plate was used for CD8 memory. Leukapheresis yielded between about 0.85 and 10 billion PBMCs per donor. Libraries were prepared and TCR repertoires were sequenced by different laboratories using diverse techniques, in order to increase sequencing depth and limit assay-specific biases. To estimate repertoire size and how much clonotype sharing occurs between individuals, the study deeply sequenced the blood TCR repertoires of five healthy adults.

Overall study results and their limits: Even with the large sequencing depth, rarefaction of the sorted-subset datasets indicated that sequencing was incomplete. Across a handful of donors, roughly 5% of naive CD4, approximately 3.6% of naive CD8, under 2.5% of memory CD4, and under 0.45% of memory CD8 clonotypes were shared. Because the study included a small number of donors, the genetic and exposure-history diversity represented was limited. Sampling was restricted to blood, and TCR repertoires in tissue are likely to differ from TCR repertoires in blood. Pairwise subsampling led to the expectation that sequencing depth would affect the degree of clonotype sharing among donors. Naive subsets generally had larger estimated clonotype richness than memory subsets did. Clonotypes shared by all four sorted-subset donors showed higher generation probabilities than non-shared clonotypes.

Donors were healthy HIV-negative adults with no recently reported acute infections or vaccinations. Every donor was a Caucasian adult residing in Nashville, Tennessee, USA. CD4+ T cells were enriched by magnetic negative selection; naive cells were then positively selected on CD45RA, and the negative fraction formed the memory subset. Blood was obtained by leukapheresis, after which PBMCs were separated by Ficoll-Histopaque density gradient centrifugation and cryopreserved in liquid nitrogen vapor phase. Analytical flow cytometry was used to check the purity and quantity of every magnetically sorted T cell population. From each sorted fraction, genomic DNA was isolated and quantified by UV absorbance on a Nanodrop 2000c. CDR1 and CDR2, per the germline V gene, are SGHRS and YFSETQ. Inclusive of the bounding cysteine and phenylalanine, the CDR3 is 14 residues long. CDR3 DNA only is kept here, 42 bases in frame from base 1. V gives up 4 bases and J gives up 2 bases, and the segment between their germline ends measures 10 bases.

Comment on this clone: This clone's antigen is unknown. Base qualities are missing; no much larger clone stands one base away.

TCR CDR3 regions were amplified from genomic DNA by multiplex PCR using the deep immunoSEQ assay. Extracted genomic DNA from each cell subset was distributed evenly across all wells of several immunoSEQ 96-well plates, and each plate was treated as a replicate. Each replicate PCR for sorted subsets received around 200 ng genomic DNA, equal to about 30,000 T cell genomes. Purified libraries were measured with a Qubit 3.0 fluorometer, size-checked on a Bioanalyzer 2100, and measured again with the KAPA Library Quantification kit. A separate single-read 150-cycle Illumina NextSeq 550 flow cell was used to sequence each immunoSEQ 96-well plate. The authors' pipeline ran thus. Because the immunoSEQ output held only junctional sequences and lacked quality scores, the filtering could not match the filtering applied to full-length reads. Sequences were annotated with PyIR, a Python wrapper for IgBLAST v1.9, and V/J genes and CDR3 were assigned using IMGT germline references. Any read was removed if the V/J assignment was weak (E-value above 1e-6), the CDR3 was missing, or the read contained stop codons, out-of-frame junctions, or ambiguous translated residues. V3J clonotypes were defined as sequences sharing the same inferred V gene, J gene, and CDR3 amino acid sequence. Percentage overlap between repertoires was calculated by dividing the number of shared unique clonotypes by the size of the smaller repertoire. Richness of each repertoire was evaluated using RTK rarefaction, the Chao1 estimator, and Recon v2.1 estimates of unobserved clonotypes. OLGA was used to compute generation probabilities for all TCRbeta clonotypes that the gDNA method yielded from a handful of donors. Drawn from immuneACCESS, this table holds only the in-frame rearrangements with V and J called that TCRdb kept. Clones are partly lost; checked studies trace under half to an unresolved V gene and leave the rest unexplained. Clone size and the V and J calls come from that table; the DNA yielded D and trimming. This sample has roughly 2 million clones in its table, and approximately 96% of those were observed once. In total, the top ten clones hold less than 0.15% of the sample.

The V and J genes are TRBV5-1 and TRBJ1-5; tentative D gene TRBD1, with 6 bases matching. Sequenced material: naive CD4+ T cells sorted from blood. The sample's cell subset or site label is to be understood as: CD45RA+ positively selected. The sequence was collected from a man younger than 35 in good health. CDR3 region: CASSRDTGNQPQHF. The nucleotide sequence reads TGCGCCAGCAGCCGGGACACTGGCAATCAGCCCCAGCATTTT.